This T cell receptor (beta chain) was sequenced for a study of tumor and adjacent non-tumor tissue in lung cancer. As for the study in general: Stage I to III disease affected 10 men and 4 or 5 women aged about 30 to 85.

The template was RNA from unsorted bulk tissue. Three rounds of nested PCR, following a modified ARM-PCR protocol, produced the TCRbeta library. From the multiplex PCR reads, TCRdb called clonotypes with MiXCR, one entry per CDR3 protein. The sample records roughly 76,000 distinct CDR3 sequences, about two thirds being singletons. As to this clonotype: A much bigger clone sits one base away, suggesting this may be a read error.

Material for sequencing was lung tumor tissue. The origin of this receptor is a woman between 65 and 79 years old with non-small cell lung cancer.

The CDR3 loop reads CVSSYQGTGALRSEAFF. Here the CDR3 DNA reads TGTGTCAGCAGTTACCAAGGGACAGGGGCCCTTAGGTCTGAAGCTTTCTTT. The genes are TRBV6-5 and TRBJ1-1, with 10 bases fitting TRBD1. The V gene's germline CDR1 is MNHEY and CDR2 SVGAGI. CDR3 length: 17 residues.